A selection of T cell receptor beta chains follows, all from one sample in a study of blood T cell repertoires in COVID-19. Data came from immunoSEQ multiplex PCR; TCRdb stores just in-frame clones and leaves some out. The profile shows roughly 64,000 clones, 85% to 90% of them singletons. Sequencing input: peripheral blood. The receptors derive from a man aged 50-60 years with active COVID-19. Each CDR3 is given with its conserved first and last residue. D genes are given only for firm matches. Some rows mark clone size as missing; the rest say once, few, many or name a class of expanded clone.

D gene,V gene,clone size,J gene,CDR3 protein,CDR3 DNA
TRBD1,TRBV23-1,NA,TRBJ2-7,CASSHRYGQAHYEQYF,TGCGCCAGCAGTCACCGTTACGGACAGGCGCACTACGAGCAGTACTTC
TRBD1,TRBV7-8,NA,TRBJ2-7,CASSRDRGPYEQYF,TGTGCCAGCAGCCGAGACAGGGGCCCCTACGAGCAGTACTTC
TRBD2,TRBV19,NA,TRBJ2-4,CASSIIREGRDIQYF,TGTGCCAGTAGTATAATCCGGGAGGGCCGAGACATTCAGTACTTC
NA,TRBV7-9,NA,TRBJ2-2,CASSRLQGLAGELFF,TGTGCCAGCAGCAGATTACAGGGTCTTGCCGGGGAGCTGTTTTTT
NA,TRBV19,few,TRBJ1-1,CASSISAAGEAFF,TGTGCCAGTAGTATATCAGCCGCAGGTGAAGCTTTCTTT
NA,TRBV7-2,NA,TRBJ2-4,CASSLEGGNIQYF,TGTGCCAGCAGCTTAGAGGGGGGGAACATTCAGTACTTC
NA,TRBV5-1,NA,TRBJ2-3,CASSLAGGRWDTQYF,TGCGCCAGCAGCTTGGCCGGGGGGCGGTGGGATACGCAGTATTTT
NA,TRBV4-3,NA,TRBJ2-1,CASSQGAGLNNEQFF,TGCGCCAGCAGCCAGGGCGCGGGCCTAAACAATGAGCAGTTCTTC
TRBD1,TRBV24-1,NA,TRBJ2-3,CATHDRYTGGPTQYF,TGTGCCACGCATGACAGGTACACAGGGGGACCTACGCAGTATTTT
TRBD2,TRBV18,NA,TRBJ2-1,CASSERGLGSQEQFF,TGTGCCAGCTCAGAGCGCGGACTAGGATCACAGGAGCAGTTCTTC
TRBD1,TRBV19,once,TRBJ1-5,CASSITGEQQPQHF,TGTGCCAGTAGTATAACAGGGGAGCAACAGCCCCAGCATTTT
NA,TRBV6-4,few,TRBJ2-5,CASSKAGAERGRETQYF,TGTGCCAGCAGCAAGGCGGGGGCCGAACGCGGGAGAGAGACCCAGTACTTC
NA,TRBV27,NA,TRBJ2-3,CASSLSAGVTDTQYF,TGTGCCAGCAGTTTATCGGCAGGGGTAACAGATACGCAGTATTTT
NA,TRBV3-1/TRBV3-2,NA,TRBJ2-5,CASSQDRDRETQYF,TGTGCCAGCAGCCAAGACAGGGATCGGGAGACCCAGTACTTC
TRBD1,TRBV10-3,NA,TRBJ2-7,CAISGTVPYEQYF,TGTGCCATCAGCGGGACAGTACCCTACGAGCAGTACTTC
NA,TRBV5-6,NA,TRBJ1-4,CASSLRTTSNEKLFF,TGTGCCAGCAGCCTCCGGACTACCTCTAATGAAAAACTGTTTTTT
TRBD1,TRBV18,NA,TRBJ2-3,CASSPSGTATDTQYF,TGTGCCAGCTCGCCTTCCGGGACAGCTACAGATACGCAGTATTTT
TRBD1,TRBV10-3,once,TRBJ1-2,CAISESVQGAGYGYTF,TGTGCCATCAGTGAGTCTGTACAGGGGGCTGGGTATGGCTACACCTTC
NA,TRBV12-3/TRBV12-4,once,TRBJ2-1,CASSIYNEQFF,TGTGCCAGCAGCATCTACAATGAGCAGTTCTTC
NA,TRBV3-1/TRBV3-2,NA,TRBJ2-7,CASSQNSAEQYF,TGTGCCAGCAGCCAGAATAGTGCCGAGCAGTACTTC
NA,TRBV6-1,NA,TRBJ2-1,CASSESPTRLNEQFF,TGTGCCAGCAGTGAATCACCCACGAGGCTCAATGAGCAGTTCTTC
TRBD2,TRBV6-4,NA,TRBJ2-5,CASSDDWAGRQYF,TGTGCCAGCAGTGACGACTGGGCCGGGAGGCAGTACTTC
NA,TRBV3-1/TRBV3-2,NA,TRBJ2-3,CASSHAGTQYF,TGTGCCAGCAGCCATGCCGGTACGCAGTATTTT
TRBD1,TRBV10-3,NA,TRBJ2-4,CAISQTGVAKNIQYF,TGTGCCATCAGTCAGACAGGGGTTGCCAAAAACATTCAGTACTTC
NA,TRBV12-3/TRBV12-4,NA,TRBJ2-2,CASRLGGERELFF,TGTGCCAGCAGATTAGGCGGAGAGAGGGAGCTGTTTTTT
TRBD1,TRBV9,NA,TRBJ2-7,CASSDGQGAYEQYF,TGTGCCAGCAGCGACGGACAGGGGGCCTACGAGCAGTACTTC
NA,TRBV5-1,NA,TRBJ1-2,CASSLDLGDGYTF,TGCGCCAGCAGCTTGGATCTTGGAGATGGCTACACCTTC
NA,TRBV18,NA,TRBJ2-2,CASSPQGMAGELFF,TGTGCCAGCTCACCGCAGGGGATGGCCGGGGAGCTGTTTTTT
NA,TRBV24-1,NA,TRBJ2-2,CATSDLRDTGELFF,TGTGCCACCAGTGATTTGAGAGACACCGGGGAGCTGTTTTTT
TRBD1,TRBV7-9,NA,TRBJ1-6,CASSRGTGIRYSPLHF,TGTGCCAGCAGCCGCGGGACAGGGATTCGGTATTCACCCCTCCACTTT
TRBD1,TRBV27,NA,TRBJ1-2,CASSFSGTDGYTF,TGTGCCAGCAGTTTCTCCGGGACAGATGGCTACACCTTC